Each of the 24 T cell receptor beta chains below was sequenced from the same sample in a study of regulatory T cells in long-lasting Graves disease. Indicated time point: persistent/refractory GD, antithyroid drugs over 5 years with positive TRAb. PBMCs were the source of the RNA used for TCR sequencing. Building the TCR beta libraries relied on iRepertoire HTBI primers, and CDR3 regions underwent Arm-PCR. In TCRdb, the multiplex PCR reads were re-called with MiXCR into one record per CDR3 protein. The repertoire holds over 350,000 distinct CDR3 sequences, with roughly 20% as singletons. The sequenced sample was peripheral blood mononuclear cells (PBMCs), obtained when the disease was refractory, from a patient treated with antithyroid drugs. The receptors shown here come from a female donor with Graves disease.

This sequence joins TRBV7-2 and TRBJ2-1; 7 bases map to TRBD2. The CDR3 covers 18 residues. Germline values: CDR1 SGHTA, CDR2 FQGNSA. The V segment lost 4 bases and the J segment 7 bases; nucleotides outside the gene matches: 19. In DNA form, the CDR3 reads TGTGCCAGCAGCTCCCGAGCTGTGGCGGCTGGGGAGGGGAATGAGCAGTTCTTC. Protein product: CASSSRAVAAGEGNEQFF.

The sample holds many counts of this clonotype. J is TRBJ2-7 and V is TRBV12-3 or TRBV12-4; 10 bases agree with TRBD1. J gave up 6 bases and V 7 bases, and 6 bases lay outside the gene matches. The CDR3 spans 13 residues. The CDR3 nucleotides are TGTGCCAGCACCCCGGGACAGGGGAGCGAGCAGTACTTC. It yields the protein CASTPGQGSEQYF.

The gene calls are TRBV19 and TRBJ2-7; 9 bases agree with TRBD2. The CDR3 totals 12 residues. J was trimmed by 4 bases and V by 9 bases; bases with no gene match: 4. Looked up from germline, CDR1 is LNHDA and CDR2 is SQIVND (reference sequence). CDR3 sequence: CASSTSGYEQYF. CDR3 DNA sequence: TGTGCCAGCTCGACTAGCGGATACGAGCAGTACTTC.

There are many counts of this clonotype. The V call is TRBV28, the J call TRBJ2-7, with TRBD1 identical over 8 bases. The CDR3 has 15 residues. V gave up 6 bases and J gave up 2 bases; unmatched junction bases: 9. Per germline, CDR1 MDHEN and CDR2 SYDVKM. Here the CDR3 reads CASSLGQGPPYEQYF. The CDR3 nucleotides are TGTGCCAGCAGCCTAGGACAGGGTCCTCCCTACGAGCAGTACTTC.

This clonotype appeared a few times. This chain uses TRBV28 with TRBJ2-1, with TRBD2 matching 12 bases. Germline CDR1 and CDR2: MDHEN and SYDVKM. The CDR3 runs to 16 residues. The J segment lost 3 bases and the V segment lost 7 bases, leaving 7 bases of the junction unmatched. The CDR3 spells CASTRLAGGVYNEQFF. As DNA, the CDR3 is TGTGCCAGCACCCGTCTAGCGGGAGGGGTCTACAATGAGCAGTTCTTC.

This clonotype showed up just a few times. CDR3 bases: TGCAGCCCGGTCGGGTTGGGGATGGAGCAGTACTTC. This sequence encodes CSPVGLGMEQYF. V gene TRBV20-1 combines with J gene TRBJ2-7, with no clear D. The V gene's germline CDR1 is DFQATT and CDR2 SNEGSKA (reference sequence). CDR3 length equals 12 residues.

This clonotype was counted a few times. The rearrangement joins TRBV5-4 to TRBJ2-5, with D possibly being TRBD1 or TRBD2 (6 bases each). The CDR3 totals 15 residues. V was shortened by 6 bases and J by 0 bases, with 15 bases between the two germline ends. Germline V gene sequence: CDR1 SGHNT, CDR2 YYREEE (reference sequence). The chain's CDR3 is CASTQLRGDQETQYF. The CDR3 nucleotides read TGTGCCAGCACCCAACTAAGGGGGGACCAAGAGACCCAGTACTTC. The entire variable domain, with the rest obtained from reference TRBV5-4 and TRBJ2-5, is as follows: ETGVTQSPTHLIKTRGQQVTLRCSSQSGHNTVSWYQQALGQGPQFIFQYYREEENGRGNFPPRFSGLQFPNYSSELNVNALELDDSALYLCASTQLRGDQETQYFGPGTRLLVL.

This clonotype was seen at least ten times. V is TRBV11-2 and J is TRBJ2-7; TRBD2 aligns across 12 bases. V gave up 5 bases and J gave up 4 bases; unmatched junction bases: 6. CDR1 is SGHAT and CDR2 is FQNNGV in the germline V gene. The CDR3 is 15 amino acids. The CDR3 loop is CASSQGLAGSYEQYF. The DNA of the CDR3 is TGTGCCAGCAGCCAAGGACTAGCGGGATCGTACGAGCAGTACTTC.

The genes are TRBV18 and TRBJ1-1; 7 bases fit TRBD1. Germline loops: CDR1 KGHSH, CDR2 LQKENI. The CDR3 totals 15 residues. The ends lost 1 base at V and 7 bases at J; junction bases unmatched: 9. This CDR3 reads CASSPQQGVMNEAFF. The CDR3, as DNA: TGTGCCAGCTCACCACAGCAGGGGGTTATGAATGAAGCTTTCTTT.

As for this clonotype: A much larger clone sits a single nucleotide away, making a read error possible. In nucleotides, the CDR3 is TGTGCCAGCAGCTTCGGACAGACCAATCAGCCCCAGCATTTT. Amino acid sequence: CASSFGQTNQPQHF. The V and J genes are TRBV5-6 and TRBJ1-5; perhaps TRBD1 as D (6 bases). V was clipped by 2 bases and J by 3 bases, with 9 bases between them. This CDR3 is 14 amino acids long. Germline V gives CDR1 SGHDT, CDR2 YYEEEE.

The CDR3, as DNA: TGTGCCAGCAGCTCTCAGGGTTGGAACACCATATATTTT. Its translation is CASSSQGWNTIYF. The V and J genes are TRBV7-2 and TRBJ1-3; possible D gene TRBD1, 5 bases. The CDR3 covers 13 residues. The V gene lost 4 bases and the J gene lost 7 bases, with 11 bases spanning the gap. Germline CDR1 SGHTA, CDR2 FQGNSA.

CDR3 sequence reads: CSASSGGFYEQYF. CDR3 nucleotides: TGCAGTGCTAGTTCAGGGGGCTTCTACGAGCAGTACTTC. The V call is TRBV20-1, the J call TRBJ2-7, with TRBD1 matching 8 bases. The CDR3 consists of 13 residues. CDR1 is DFQATT, CDR2 SNEGSKA, per germline (reference sequence). The V gene end was trimmed by 3 bases and the J gene end by 3 bases; junction bases not matched to a gene: 4.

The chain combines TRBV7-2 with TRBJ1-1; D unresolved. This CDR3 has 16 amino acids. V gave up 2 bases and J gave up 10 bases, with 23 bases separating them. Germline V gene lookup returns CDR1 SGHTA and CDR2 FQGNSA. CDR3 nucleotides: TGTGCCAGCAGCTTATCCGATCCGGGTCTCTACTCGGGAGCTTTCTTT. This sequence encodes CASSLSDPGLYSGAFF.

The chain carries TRBV30 and TRBJ2-7, with D tentatively TRBD1 or TRBD2 (7 bases each). The length of the CDR3 is 13 residues. Germline CDR1 GTSNPN, CDR2 SVGIG (reference sequence). The CDR3 sequence is CAHDREGSYEQYF. CDR3 coding DNA: TGTGCTCACGACAGGGAGGGGTCCTACGAGCAGTACTTC.

This chain joins TRBV5-6 and TRBJ2-1; D ambiguous. There are 15 residues in the CDR3. The V end lost 2 bases, the J end lost 3 bases, and 12 bases lay between the germline ends. Germline-derived CDR1 and CDR2 are SGHDT and YYEEEE. The CDR3 protein is CASSFYGPRYNEQFF. CDR3 sequence (DNA): TGTGCCAGCAGCTTTTATGGACCCCGCTACAATGAGCAGTTCTTC.

This clonotype appeared many times. The V and J genes are TRBV27 and TRBJ2-5; 8 bases line up with TRBD1. This CDR3 has 14 amino acids. Germline CDR1 reads MNHEY; CDR2 reads SMNVEV (reference sequence). V dropped 6 bases and J dropped 1; count of bases not matched to a gene: 4. The CDR3 sequence is CASSPGQGQETQYF. CDR3 coding DNA: TGTGCCAGCAGCCCTGGACAGGGCCAAGAGACCCAGTACTTC.

There are a few counts of this clonotype. The rearrangement joins TRBV20-1 to TRBJ2-5; maybe TRBD1 (5 bases). The germline V and J ends were trimmed by 5 bases and 3 bases, with 10 bases remaining between them. From germline, CDR1 is DFQATT and CDR2 SNEGSKA (reference sequence). This CDR3 has 12 amino acids. The CDR3 DNA is TGCAGTGCTTCTAGGGGTGAAGAGACCCAGTACTTC. It yields the protein CSASRGEETQYF.

The V call is TRBV30, the J call TRBJ2-2; TRBD1 matches at 7 bases. CDR1 and CDR2 from the germline V gene are GTSNPN and SVGIG (reference sequence). V gave up 4 bases and J gave up 3 bases; unmatched junction bases: 8. This CDR3 is built from 15 residues. The CDR3 is CAWTMRDRYTGELFF. The CDR3 DNA reads as TGTGCCTGGACCATGAGGGACAGATACACCGGGGAGCTGTTTTTT. Full variable domain (rest looked up from reference TRBV30 and TRBJ2-2): SQTIHQWPATLVQPVGSPLSLECTVEGTSNPNLYWYRQAAGRGLQLLFYSVGIGQISSEVPQNLSASRPQDRQFILSSKKLLLSDSGFYLCAWTMRDRYTGELFFGEGSRLTVL.

This clonotype occurred a few times. This chain links TRBV10-2 with TRBJ2-7, with unresolved D. Trimming took 5 bases from V and 7 from J, leaving 15 bases between them. Germline V gives CDR1 WSHSY, CDR2 SAAADI. The CDR3 has 13 residues. The CDR3 is CASSLTSWAEQYF. The DNA of the CDR3 is TGCGCCAGCAGTTTGACATCGTGGGCAGAGCAGTACTTC.

The CDR3 protein is CASSLGFPGRGETQYF. The CDR3 DNA reads as TGTGCCAGCAGCTTAGGTTTCCCTGGCAGGGGAGAGACCCAGTACTTC. V is TRBV7-2 and J is TRBJ2-5; D might be TRBD1 (6 bases). The CDR3 totals 16 residues. Trimming removed 1 base from V and 4 bases from J, with 16 bases in between. Per germline, CDR1 SGHTA and CDR2 FQGNSA.

V gene TRBV19 combines with J gene TRBJ2-3; TRBD2 agrees at 10 bases. CDR1 is LNHDA, CDR2 SQIVND, per germline (reference sequence). Losses at the gene ends were 4 bases for V and 2 bases for J; bases not matched to a gene: 6. This CDR3 contains 16 residues. The CDR3 reads CASSKGLAEVTDTQYF. The CDR3 DNA is TGTGCCAGTAGTAAAGGACTAGCGGAAGTCACAGATACGCAGTATTTT.

This sequence joins TRBV12-3 or TRBV12-4 and TRBJ2-4; TRBD2 matches 14 bases. The V segment lost 6 bases and the J segment 1 base; nucleotides outside the gene matches: 11. The CDR3 length is 19 residues. CDR3 amino acids: CASRSGLAGVNGAKNIQYF. CDR3 nucleotides: TGTGCCAGCAGGTCGGGACTAGCGGGAGTCAACGGGGCCAAAAACATTCAGTACTTC.

This clonotype was seen at least ten times. V usage is TRBV7-9 and J usage is TRBJ2-7, with 10 bases matching TRBD1. The CDR3 length is 15 residues. The ends lost 5 bases at V and 4 bases at J; junction bases unmatched: 8. Germline CDR1 and CDR2: SEHNR and FQNEAQ (reference sequence). CDR3 nucleotide sequence: TGTGCCAGCAGCCTAAAAGGGACAGGGGTTTACGAGCAGTACTTC. Protein sequence: CASSLKGTGVYEQYF. Supplemented by reference TRBV7-9 and TRBJ2-7, the full variable domain reads DTGVSQNPRHKITKRGQNVTFRCDPISEHNRLYWYRQTLGQGPEFLTYFQNEAQLEKSRLLSDRFSAERPKGSFSTLEIQRTEQGDSAMYLCASSLKGTGVYEQYFGPGTRLTVT.

This clonotype was found many times. This sequence joins TRBV29-1 and TRBJ1-1; D remains ambiguous. This CDR3 is 11 amino acids long. Trimming removed 4 bases from V and 0 bases from J, with 3 bases in between. CDR1 and CDR2 (germline): SQVTM, ANQGSEA. This CDR3 is CSVGLNTEAFF. CDR3 coding DNA: TGCAGCGTTGGCCTGAACACTGAAGCTTTCTTT.